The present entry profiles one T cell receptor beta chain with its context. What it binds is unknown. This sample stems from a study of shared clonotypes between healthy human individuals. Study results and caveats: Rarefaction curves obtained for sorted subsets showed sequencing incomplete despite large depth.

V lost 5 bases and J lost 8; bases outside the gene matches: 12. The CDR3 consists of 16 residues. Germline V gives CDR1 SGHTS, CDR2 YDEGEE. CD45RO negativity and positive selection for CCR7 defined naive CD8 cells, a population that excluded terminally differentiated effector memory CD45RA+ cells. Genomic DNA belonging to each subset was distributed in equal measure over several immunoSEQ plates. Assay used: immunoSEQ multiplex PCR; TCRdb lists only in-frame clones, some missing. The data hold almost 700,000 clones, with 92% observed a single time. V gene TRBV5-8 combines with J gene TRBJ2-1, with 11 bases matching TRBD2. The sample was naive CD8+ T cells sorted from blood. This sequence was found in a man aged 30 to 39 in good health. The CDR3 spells CASSYIAGGPGDEQFF. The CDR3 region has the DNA TGTGCCAGCAGTTACATAGCGGGAGGGCCCGGCGATGAGCAGTTCTTC.